The entry below describes one TCR beta chain. Its specificity is not known. This entry comes from a study of T cells after yellow fever vaccination. Study summary: Low-cell-number fractions underwent preparation using SMART-Seq v4 Ultra Low Input.

Study-level findings and limits: Across the CD4 and CD8 compartments, a small share of clonotypes was present in both.

Production of TCR cDNA was by 5'RACE template switching, which also added a universal primer site and UMIs. TCRdb passed the 5' RACE reads through MiXCR, listing each CDR3 protein once. The table includes roughly 340,000 distinct CDR3 sequences, 8.5% to 10% detected once. This material consisted of PBMCs, taken on the day of the first yellow fever vaccination. The clonotype comes from a man in his late teens or twenties who received the YFV17D yellow fever vaccine.

CDR3 protein: CASSYSWDSNQPQHF. In nucleotides, the CDR3 is TGTGCCAGCAGTTACTCGTGGGATAGCAATCAGCCCCAGCATTTT. V gene TRBV6-5 combines with J gene TRBJ1-5; D uncertain. This CDR3 spans 15 amino acids. Germline-derived CDR1 and CDR2 are MNHEY and SVGAGI. The V end was cut by 0 bases, the J end by 0 bases, with 6 bases between.